One T cell receptor beta chain is described in this entry. This sample is part of a study of blood T cell repertoires in COVID-19. Under the authors' procedure: Reference gene primer amplification yielded estimated nucleated cell counts. Sequencing was performed with immunoSEQ multiplex PCR; in TCRdb, only in-frame clones are kept and a portion is missing. V and J calls and clone size are copied from that table; D and trimming were computed from the DNA. Among roughly 300,000 clones listed, 90% were seen once. Germline lookup yields CDR1 LGHNA and CDR2 YSLEER. J was trimmed by 5 bases and V by 5 bases; bases with no gene match: 10. This CDR3 spans 15 amino acids.

The TCR originated in a woman between 25 and 40 years old with COVID-19, enrolled during active disease. The sequencing input was peripheral blood. The rearrangement links TRBV4-3 to TRBJ1-2, with 8 nucleotides matching TRBD1. CDR3 sequence reads: CASSVRTGWEYGYTF. The CDR3 coding sequence is TGCGCCAGCAGCGTCAGGACAGGGTGGGAGTATGGCTACACCTTC.